This T cell receptor beta chain was observed in a study of T cell responses to AZD1222 COVID-19 vaccine. Assay: immunoSEQ multiplex PCR; the TCRdb copy retains only in-frame clones and omits some. The sample has about 130,000 clones, around nine tenths seen once. The starting material was peripheral blood, obtained on day 0 of AZD1222 vaccination. The source is an adult in good health.

The CDR3 loop reads CASSYPGPTSSAFF. For the CDR3, the DNA is TGTGCCAGCAGTTACCCAGGACCCACCTCCAGCGCTTTCTTT. The chain uses TRBV6-2 or TRBV6-3 and TRBJ1-1, with D unclear. The CDR3 has 14 residues. From germline, CDR1 is MNHEY and CDR2 SVGEGT. V gave up 2 bases and J gave up 11 bases, with 18 bases separating them.